The clone carrying this TCR beta chain was found many times. Its antigen is still unknown. This entry belongs to a study of CD8 T cells in ankylosing spondylitis. The CDR3 is 13 amino acids. The germline V gene encodes CDR1 MDHEN and CDR2 SYDVKM. The V gene lost 5 bases and the J gene lost 5 bases, with 11 bases spanning the gap. Using its own MiXCR run on the 5' RACE reads, TCRdb lists one record per CDR3 protein. The sample includes about 66,000 distinct CDR3 sequences, roughly 6.1% of them seen just once. Findings and caveats of the study: Peripheral blood held disease-linked clones only at relatively low frequency, and these were CD8+. A TCR beta motif made of 7 to 9 highly homologous variants seemed typical of ankylosing spondylitis blood. The clones that were linked to disease were reported to be significantly enriched in matched synovial fluid samples from ankylosing spondylitis patients.

The sequenced sample consisted of synovial fluid, either unsorted or a sorted T cell fraction (not recorded which). V usage is TRBV28 and J usage is TRBJ2-3; D remains unclear. This TCR came from a male donor with ankylosing spondylitis. The CDR3 DNA reads TGTGCCAGCAGTCTGGGTCTCCGAGATACGCAGTATTTT. This sequence encodes CASSLGLRDTQYF.